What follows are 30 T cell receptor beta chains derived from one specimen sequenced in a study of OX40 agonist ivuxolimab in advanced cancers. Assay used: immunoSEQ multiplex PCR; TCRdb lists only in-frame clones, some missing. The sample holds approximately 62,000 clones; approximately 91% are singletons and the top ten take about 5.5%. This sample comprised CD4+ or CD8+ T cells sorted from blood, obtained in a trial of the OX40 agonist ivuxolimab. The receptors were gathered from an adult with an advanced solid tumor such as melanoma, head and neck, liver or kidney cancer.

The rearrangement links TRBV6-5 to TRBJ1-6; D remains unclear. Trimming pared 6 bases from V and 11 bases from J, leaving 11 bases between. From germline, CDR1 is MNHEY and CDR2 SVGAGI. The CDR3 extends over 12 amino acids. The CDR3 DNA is TGTGCCAGCAGCCCCCCTCGGGCACCCCTCCACTTT. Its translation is CASSPPRAPLHF.

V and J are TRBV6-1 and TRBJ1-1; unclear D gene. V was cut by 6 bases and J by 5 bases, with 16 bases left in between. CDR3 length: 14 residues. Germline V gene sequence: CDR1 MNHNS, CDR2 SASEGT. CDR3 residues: CASRRGSERTEAFF. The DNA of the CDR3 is TGTGCCAGCAGGAGAGGGTCAGAGAGGACTGAAGCTTTCTTT.

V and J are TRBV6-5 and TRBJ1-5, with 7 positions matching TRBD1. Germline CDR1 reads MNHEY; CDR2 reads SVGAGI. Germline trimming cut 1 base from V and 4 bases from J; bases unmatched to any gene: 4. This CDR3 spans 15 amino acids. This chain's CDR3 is CASSYYDRVNQPQHF. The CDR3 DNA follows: TGTGCCAGCAGTTACTATGACAGGGTAAATCAGCCCCAGCATTTT.

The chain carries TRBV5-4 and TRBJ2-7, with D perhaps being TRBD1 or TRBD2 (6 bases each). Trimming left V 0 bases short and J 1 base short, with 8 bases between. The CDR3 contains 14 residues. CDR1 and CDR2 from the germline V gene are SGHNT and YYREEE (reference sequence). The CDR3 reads CASSLGGASYEQYF. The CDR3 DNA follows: TGTGCCAGCAGCTTGGGGGGGGCTTCCTACGAGCAGTACTTC.

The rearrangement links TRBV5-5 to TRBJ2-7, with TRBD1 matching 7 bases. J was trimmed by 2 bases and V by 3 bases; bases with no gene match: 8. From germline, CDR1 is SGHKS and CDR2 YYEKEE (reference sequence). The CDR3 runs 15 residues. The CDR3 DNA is TGTGCCAGCAGCTGGGGACAGTCGAACCCCTACGAGCAGTACTTC. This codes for CASSWGQSNPYEQYF.

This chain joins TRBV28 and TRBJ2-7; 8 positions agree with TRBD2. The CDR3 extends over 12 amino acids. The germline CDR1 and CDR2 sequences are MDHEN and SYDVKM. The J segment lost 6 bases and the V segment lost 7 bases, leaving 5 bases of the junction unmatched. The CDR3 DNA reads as TGTGCCAGCAACCGGGAGGGTCGCGAGCAGTACTTC. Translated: CASNREGREQYF.

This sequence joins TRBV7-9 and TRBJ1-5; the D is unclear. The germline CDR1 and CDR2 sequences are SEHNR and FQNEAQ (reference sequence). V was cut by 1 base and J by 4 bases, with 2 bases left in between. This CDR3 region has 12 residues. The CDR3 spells CASSLENQPQHF. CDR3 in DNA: TGTGCCAGCAGCTTAGAAAATCAGCCCCAGCATTTT.

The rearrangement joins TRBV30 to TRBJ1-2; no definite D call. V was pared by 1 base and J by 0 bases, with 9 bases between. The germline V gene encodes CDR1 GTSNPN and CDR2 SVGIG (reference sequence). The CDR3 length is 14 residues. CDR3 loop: CAWSEQRANYGYTF. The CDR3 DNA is TGTGCCTGGAGTGAACAGAGAGCTAACTATGGCTACACCTTC.

In DNA, the CDR3 is TGCGCCAGCAGCCAAGATCTGGGGGCTAGCGGGAGCTACGAGCAGTACTTC. This codes for CASSQDLGASGSYEQYF. The chain combines TRBV4-3 with TRBJ2-7, with TRBD2 matching over 10 bases. Germline loops: CDR1 LGHNA, CDR2 YSLEER. CDR3 length: 17 residues. The V and J ends lost 0 bases and 3 bases, in that order; junction bases with no gene match: 8.

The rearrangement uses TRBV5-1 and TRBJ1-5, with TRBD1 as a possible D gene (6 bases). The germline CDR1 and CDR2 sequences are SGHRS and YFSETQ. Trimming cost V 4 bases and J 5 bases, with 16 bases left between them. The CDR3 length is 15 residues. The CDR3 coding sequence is TGCGCCAGCAGCACCGAGGGGGGCGGGGATCAGCCCCAGCATTTT. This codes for CASSTEGGGDQPQHF.

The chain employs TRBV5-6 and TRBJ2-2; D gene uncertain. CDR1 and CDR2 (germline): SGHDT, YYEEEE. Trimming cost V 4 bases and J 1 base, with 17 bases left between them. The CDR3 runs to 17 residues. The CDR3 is CASSLKYGPMNTGELFF. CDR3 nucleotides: TGTGCCAGCAGCCTGAAATACGGACCCATGAACACCGGGGAGCTGTTTTTT.

CDR3 nucleotides: TGTGCCATCAGTGAGTCGACTAGTCCGTCCTACGAGCAGTACTTC. It yields the protein CAISESTSPSYEQYF. The chain carries TRBV10-3 and TRBJ2-7; perhaps TRBD2 as D (6 bases). The CDR3 has 15 residues. Trimming took off 0 bases at V and 1 base at J, with 10 bases between the two ends. Looked up from germline, CDR1 is ENHRY and CDR2 is SYGVKD.

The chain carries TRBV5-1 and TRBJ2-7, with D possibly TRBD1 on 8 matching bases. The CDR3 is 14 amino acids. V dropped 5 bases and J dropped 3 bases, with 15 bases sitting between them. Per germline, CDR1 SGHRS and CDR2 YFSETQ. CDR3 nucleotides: TGCGCCAGCAGGACAGGGGAGGGCAACTACGAGCAGTACTTC. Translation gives CASRTGEGNYEQYF.

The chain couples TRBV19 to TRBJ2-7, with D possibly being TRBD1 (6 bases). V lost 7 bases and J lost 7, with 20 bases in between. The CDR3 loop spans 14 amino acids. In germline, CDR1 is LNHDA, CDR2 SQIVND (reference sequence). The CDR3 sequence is CASTPEDRRGEQYF. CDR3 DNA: TGTGCCAGTACCCCCGAGGACCGTAGGGGGGAGCAGTACTTC.

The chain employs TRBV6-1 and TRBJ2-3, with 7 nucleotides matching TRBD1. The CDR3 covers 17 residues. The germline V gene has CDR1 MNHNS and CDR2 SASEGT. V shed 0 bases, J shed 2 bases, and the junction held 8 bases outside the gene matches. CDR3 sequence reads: CASSEARGPEITDTQYF. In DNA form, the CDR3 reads TGTGCCAGCAGTGAAGCGAGGGGGCCAGAAATCACAGATACGCAGTATTTT.

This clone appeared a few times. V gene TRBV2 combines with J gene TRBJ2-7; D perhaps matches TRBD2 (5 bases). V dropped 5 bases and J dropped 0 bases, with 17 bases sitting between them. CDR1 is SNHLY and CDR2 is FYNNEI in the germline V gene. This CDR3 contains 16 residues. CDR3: CASSPLRAAVSYEQYF. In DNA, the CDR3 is TGTGCCAGCAGTCCCCTAAGGGCAGCGGTCTCCTACGAGCAGTACTTC.

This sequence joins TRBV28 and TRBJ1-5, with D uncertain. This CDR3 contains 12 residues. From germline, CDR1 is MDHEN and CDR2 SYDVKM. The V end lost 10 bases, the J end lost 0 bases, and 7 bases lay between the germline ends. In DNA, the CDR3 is TGTGCCACCCAAGTTAGCAATCAGCCCCAGCATTTT. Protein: CATQVSNQPQHF.

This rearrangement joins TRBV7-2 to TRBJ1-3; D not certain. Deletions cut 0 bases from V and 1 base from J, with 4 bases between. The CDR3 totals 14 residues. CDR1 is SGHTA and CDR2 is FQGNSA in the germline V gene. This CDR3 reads CASSLAGSGNTIYF. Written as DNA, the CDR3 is TGTGCCAGCAGCTTAGCAGGATCTGGAAACACCATATATTTT.

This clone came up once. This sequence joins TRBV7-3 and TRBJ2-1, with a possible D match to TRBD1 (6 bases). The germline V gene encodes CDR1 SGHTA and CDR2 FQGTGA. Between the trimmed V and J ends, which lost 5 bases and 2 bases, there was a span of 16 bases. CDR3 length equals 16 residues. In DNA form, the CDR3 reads TGTGCCAGCAGCCGGGGCAGGACAGAGACCTACAATGAGCAGTTCTTC. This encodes CASSRGRTETYNEQFF.

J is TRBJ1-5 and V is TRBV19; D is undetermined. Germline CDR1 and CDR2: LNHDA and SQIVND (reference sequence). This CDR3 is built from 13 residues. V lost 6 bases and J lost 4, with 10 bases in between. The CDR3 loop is CASRLSSNQPQHF. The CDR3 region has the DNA TGTGCCAGTAGATTGAGCAGTAATCAGCCCCAGCATTTT.

CDR3 DNA sequence: TGTGCCTTCGGAGCTGACACTGAAGCTTTCTTT. It codes for CAFGADTEAFF. The chain joins TRBV30 to TRBJ1-1; D ambiguous. Looked up from germline, CDR1 is GTSNPN and CDR2 is SVGIG (reference sequence). V gave up 7 bases and J gave up 3 bases, with 9 bases separating them. The CDR3 covers 11 residues.

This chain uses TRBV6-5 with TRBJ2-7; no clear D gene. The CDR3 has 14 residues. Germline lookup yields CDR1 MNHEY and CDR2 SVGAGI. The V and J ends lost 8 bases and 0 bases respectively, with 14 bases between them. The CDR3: CASWERGSSYEQYF. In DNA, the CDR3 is TGTGCCAGCTGGGAAAGAGGTAGCTCCTACGAGCAGTACTTC.

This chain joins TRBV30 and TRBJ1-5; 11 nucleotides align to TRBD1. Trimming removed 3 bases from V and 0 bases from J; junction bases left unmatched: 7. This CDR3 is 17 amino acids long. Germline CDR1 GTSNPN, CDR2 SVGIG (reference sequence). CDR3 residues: CAWRVRGQGDSNQPQHF. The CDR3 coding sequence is TGTGCCTGGAGAGTACGGGGACAGGGGGATAGCAATCAGCCCCAGCATTTT.

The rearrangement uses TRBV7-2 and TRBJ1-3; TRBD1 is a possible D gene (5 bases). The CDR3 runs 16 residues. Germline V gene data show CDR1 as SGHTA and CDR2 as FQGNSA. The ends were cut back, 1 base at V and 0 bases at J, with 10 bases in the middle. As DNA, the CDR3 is TGTGCCAGCAGCTTAGTTGGGGGGGGCTCTGGAAACACCATATATTTT. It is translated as CASSLVGGGSGNTIYF.

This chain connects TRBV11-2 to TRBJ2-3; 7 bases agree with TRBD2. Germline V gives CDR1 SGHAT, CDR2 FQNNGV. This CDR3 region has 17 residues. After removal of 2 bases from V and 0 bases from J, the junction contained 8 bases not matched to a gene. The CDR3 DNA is TGTGCCAGCAGCTTATACGCGGGGACTACTAGCACAGATACGCAGTATTTT. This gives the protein CASSLYAGTTSTDTQYF.

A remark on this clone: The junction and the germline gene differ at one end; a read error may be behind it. The CDR3 nucleotides are TGCGCCAGCGGCTTACAGGGGGCTGTCACCGGGGAGCTGTTTTTT. Translated: CASGLQGAVTGELFF. The chain combines TRBV5-1 with TRBJ2-2; 9 bases map to TRBD1. Germline V CDR1 and CDR2: SGHRS, YFSETQ. This CDR3 contains 15 residues.

For the CDR3, the DNA is TGTGCCAGTAGTATTTCAACAGGGGGCAATCAGCCCCAGCATTTT. Its translation is CASSISTGGNQPQHF. The rearrangement links TRBV19 to TRBJ1-5; 7 nucleotides match TRBD1. CDR3 length equals 15 residues. V gave up 3 bases and J gave up 2 bases; unmatched junction bases: 4. Germline V lookup: CDR1 LNHDA, CDR2 SQIVND (reference sequence).

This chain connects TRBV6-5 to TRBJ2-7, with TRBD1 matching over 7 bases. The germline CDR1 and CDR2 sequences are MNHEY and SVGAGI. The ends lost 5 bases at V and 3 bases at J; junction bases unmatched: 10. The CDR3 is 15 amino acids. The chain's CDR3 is CASSPRRDSNYEQYF. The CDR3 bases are TGTGCCAGCAGTCCTCGCCGGGACAGCAACTACGAGCAGTACTTC.

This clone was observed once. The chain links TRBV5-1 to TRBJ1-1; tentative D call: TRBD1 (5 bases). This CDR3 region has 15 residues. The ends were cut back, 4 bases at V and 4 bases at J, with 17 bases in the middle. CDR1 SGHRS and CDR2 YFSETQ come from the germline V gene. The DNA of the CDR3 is TGCGCCAGCAGCATAGGGACTCACACGGGCACTGAAGCTTTCTTT. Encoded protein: CASSIGTHTGTEAFF. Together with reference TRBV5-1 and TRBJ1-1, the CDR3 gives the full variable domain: KAGVTQTPRYLIKTRGQQVTLSCSPISGHRSVSWYQQTPGQGLQFLFEYFSETQRNKGNFPGRFSGRQFSNSRSEMNVSTLELGDSALYLCASSIGTHTGTEAFFGQGTRLTVV.

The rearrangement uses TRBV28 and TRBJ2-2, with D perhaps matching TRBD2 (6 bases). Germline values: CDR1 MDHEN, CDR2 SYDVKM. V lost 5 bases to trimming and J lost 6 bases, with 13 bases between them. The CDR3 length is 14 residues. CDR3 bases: TGTGCCAGCAGTAGGAGGGTCGCCGCCGGGGAGCTGTTTTTT. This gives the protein CASSRRVAAGELFF.